Sequencing of this T cell receptor beta chain was carried out in a study of T cell responses to AZD1222 COVID-19 vaccine. Study-level points and caveats: Reports indicate that nearly half of spike-specific TCRs are directed at unmutated variant regions.

To note about this clone: Its antigen remains unknown.

The ends were cut back, 4 bases at V and 9 bases at J, with 13 bases in the middle. From germline, CDR1 is SGHTA and CDR2 FQGNSA. This CDR3 has 13 amino acids. This table comes from immunoSEQ multiplex PCR, and its TCRdb copy is limited to in-frame clones, with some not included. The sample has over 100,000 clones, around nine tenths seen once. The sample consisted of peripheral blood, taken on day 0 of AZD1222 vaccination. V gene TRBV7-2 combines with J gene TRBJ2-1; D not resolved. The source of this sequence is an adult in good health. CDR3 nucleotide sequence: TGTGCCAGCAGCTCGCAACTAATTTTTGAGCAGTTCTTC. As protein: CASSSQLIFEQFF. Supplemented by reference TRBV7-2 and TRBJ2-1, the full variable domain reads GAGVSQSPSNKVTEKGKDVELRCDPISGHTALYWYRQSLGQGLEFLIYFQGNSAPDKSGLPSDRFSAERTGGSVSTLTIQRTQQEDSAVYLCASSSQLIFEQFFGPGTRLTVL.